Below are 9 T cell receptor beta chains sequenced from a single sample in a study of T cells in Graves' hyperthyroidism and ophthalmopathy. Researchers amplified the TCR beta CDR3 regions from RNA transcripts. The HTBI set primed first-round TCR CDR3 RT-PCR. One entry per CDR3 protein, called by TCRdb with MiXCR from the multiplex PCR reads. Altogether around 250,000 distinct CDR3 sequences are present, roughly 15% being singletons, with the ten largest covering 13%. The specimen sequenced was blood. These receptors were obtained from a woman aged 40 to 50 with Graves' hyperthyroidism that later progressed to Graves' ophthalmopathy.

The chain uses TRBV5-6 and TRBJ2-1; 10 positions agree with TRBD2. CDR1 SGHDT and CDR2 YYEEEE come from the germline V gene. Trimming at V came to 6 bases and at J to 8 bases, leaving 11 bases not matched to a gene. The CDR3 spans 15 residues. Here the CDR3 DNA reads TGTGCCAGCAACCACATAGCGGGAGGTCGGGATGAGCAGTTCTTC. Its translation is CASNHIAGGRDEQFF.

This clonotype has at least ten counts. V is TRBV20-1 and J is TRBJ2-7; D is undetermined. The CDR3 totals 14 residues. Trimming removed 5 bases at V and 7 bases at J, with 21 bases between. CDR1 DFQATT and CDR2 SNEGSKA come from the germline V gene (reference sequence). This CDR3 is CSAGVSGSSREQYF. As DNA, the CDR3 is TGCAGTGCTGGTGTTTCAGGTTCTTCTAGGGAGCAGTACTTC.

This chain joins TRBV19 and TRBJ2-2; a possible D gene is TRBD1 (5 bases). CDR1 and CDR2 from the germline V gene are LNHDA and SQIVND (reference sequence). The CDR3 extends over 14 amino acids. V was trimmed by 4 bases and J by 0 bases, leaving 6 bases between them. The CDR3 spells CASSKQANTGELFF. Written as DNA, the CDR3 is TGTGCCAGTAGTAAACAGGCGAACACCGGGGAGCTGTTTTTT.

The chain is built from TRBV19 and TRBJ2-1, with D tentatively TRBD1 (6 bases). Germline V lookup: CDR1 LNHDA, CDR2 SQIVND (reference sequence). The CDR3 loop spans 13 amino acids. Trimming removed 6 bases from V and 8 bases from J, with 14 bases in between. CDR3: CASSAYRADEQFF. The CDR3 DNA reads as TGTGCCAGTAGCGCCTACAGGGCCGATGAGCAGTTCTTC.

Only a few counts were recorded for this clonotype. For the CDR3, the DNA is TGCGCCAGCAGCTTGGCTGGGAACGCGGATACGCAGTATTTT. Protein product: CASSLAGNADTQYF. The chain combines TRBV5-1 with TRBJ2-3, with no clear D. Germline values: CDR1 SGHRS, CDR2 YFSETQ. The length of the CDR3 is 14 residues. Trimming shortened V by 0 bases and J by 6 bases, and 11 bases separated the two germline ends. Variable domain in full (rest from reference TRBV5-1 and TRBJ2-3): KAGVTQTPRYLIKTRGQQVTLSCSPISGHRSVSWYQQTPGQGLQFLFEYFSETQRNKGNFPGRFSGRQFSNSRSEMNVSTLELGDSALYLCASSLAGNADTQYFGPGTRLTVL.

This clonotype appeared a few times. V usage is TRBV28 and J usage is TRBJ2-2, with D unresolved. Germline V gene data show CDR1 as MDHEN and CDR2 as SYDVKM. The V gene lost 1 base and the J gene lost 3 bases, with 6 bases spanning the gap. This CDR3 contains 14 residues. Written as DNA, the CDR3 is TGTGCCAGCAGTTTATTTAGGTACACCGGGGAGCTGTTTTTT. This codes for CASSLFRYTGELFF.

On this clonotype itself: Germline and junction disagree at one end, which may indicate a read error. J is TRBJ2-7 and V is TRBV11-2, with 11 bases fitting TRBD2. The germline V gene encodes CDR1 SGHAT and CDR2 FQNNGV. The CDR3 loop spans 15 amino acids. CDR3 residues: CANSPGLAVSYDQYF. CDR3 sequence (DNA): TGTGCCAACAGCCCGGGACTAGCGGTTAGCTACGATCAGTACTTC. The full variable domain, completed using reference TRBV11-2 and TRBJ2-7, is EAGVAQSPRYKIIEKRQSVAFWCNPISGHATLYWYQQILGQGPKLLIQFQNNGVVDDSQLPKDRFSAERLKGVDSTLKIQPAKLEDSAVYLCANSPGLAVSYDQYFGPGTRLTVT.

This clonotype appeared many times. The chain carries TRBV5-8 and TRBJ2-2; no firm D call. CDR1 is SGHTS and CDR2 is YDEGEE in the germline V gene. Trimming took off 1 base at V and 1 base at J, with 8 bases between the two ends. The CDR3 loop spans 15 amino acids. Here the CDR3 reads CASSLSIENTGELFF. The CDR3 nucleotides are TGTGCCAGCAGCTTGTCAATAGAGAACACCGGGGAGCTGTTTTTT. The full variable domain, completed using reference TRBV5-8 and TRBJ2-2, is EAGVTQSPTHLIKTRGQQATLRCSPISGHTSVYWYQQALGLGLQFLLWYDEGEERNRGNFPPRFSGRQFPNYSSELNVNALELEDSALYLCASSLSIENTGELFFGEGSRLTVL.

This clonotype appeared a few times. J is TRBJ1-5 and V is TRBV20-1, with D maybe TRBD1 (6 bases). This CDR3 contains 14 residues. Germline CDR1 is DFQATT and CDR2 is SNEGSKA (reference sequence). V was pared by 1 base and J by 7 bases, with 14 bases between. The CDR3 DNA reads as TGCAGTGCTAGAGCTGAGGGGGAGTGGCAGCCCCAGCATTTT. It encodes CSARAEGEWQPQHF.